The clone carrying this T cell receptor (beta chain) was detected a few times. The CDR3 contains 16 residues. Germline-derived CDR1 and CDR2 are MDHEN and SYDVKM. The J segment lost 5 bases and the V segment lost 1 base, leaving 9 bases of the junction unmatched. These data are taken from a study of blood T cell repertoires in COVID-19. Looking at the study overall: From T cells, B-cell-depleted T cells, or PBMCs came the material, which was cDNA or gDNA.

Per the original methods: Amplifying reference gene primers gave estimates of nucleated cell counts. Assay used: immunoSEQ multiplex PCR; TCRdb lists only in-frame clones, some missing. V, J and clone size derive from that table, while D and trimming were established from the DNA sequence. The table records over 300,000 clones, 90% of them present only once. The sequenced sample consisted of peripheral blood. The rearrangement joins TRBV28 to TRBJ1-2, with TRBD1 matching 8 bases. The TCR originated in a man between 18 and 35 years old with active or convalescent COVID-19. The CDR3 bases are TGTGCCAGCAGTTTATACAAAGGACAGGGACGTTATGGCTACACCTTC. Its translation: CASSLYKGQGRYGYTF.